This is a list of T cell receptor beta chains from one sample in a study of T cells in localized non-small cell lung cancer. Data came from immunoSEQ multiplex PCR; TCRdb stores just in-frame clones and leaves some out. The sample lists 38,000 or so clones, 80% to 85% occurring once. Sample: peripheral blood mononuclear cells, taken before any cancer treatment. The receptors come from a male donor aged 60 or over with stage II lung adenocarcinoma. CDR3s include the opening cysteine and the closing phenylalanine or tryptophan. Each record gives: V gene, clone size, CDR3 protein. Clone sizes are given selectively: once, few, many, or a class where the clone is expanded.

>TRBV19|NA
CASRKTDQETQYF
>TRBV5-1|once
CASSLQTDTQYF
>TRBV28|NA
CASVTGAPHGYTF
>TRBV6-6|NA
CASSYLTPTDTQYF
>TRBV5-4|NA
CASSLVGTNEKLFF
>TRBV5-1|NA
CASRGSSTDTQYF
>TRBV4-1|NA
CASSQARGDSLNYGYTF
>TRBV18|NA
CASSPEETQYF
>TRBV2|NA
CASRDQDSHQETQYF
>TRBV10-3|NA
CAISEGTGNQPQHF
>TRBV5-5|NA
CASGSRSSGREQYF
>TRBV30|once
CAWAQGWTEAFF
>TRBV18|NA
CASSSGGSYEQYF
>TRBV5-4|NA
CASSLRGLTDTF
>TRBV4-1|NA
CASSRTPSGGETQYF
>TRBV7-9|NA
CASTTIRGGAGTEAFF
>TRBV30|NA
CAWRGTSSEQFF
>TRBV7-8|NA
CASSYPTSGTDTQYF
>TRBV18|once
CASSPRRVAEYTEAFF
>TRBV5-1|few
CASRGRDTDTQYF
>TRBV15|NA
CATSREADSYEQYF
>TRBV28|once
CGTRGEARSNEQYF
>TRBV7-5|NA
CVRSARRRQGNNEQFF
>TRBV6-5|NA
CASSYGVGVFEQYF
>TRBV11-2|NA
CASSLDWGASYGYTF
>TRBV29-1|once
CSVEDLSNVLTF
>TRBV28|NA
CASSSGIPSSYEQYF
>TRBV13|NA
CASSLETGTTLGEQYF
>TRBV5-4|NA
CASSSDSPGTQYF
>TRBV5-6|NA
CASSGTAEAFF
>TRBV6-5|NA
CASSRGLENTEAFF
>TRBV6-1|NA
CASNGATTGELFF
>TRBV5-6|NA
CASNQGGAEAFF
>TRBV10-3|NA
CAIIGQERGTEAFF
>TRBV25-1|NA
CASSEFPLGTEAFF
>TRBV19|NA
CASSIVSGGNQPQHF
>TRBV5-1|NA
CASSPPGDNEQFF
>TRBV7-9|NA
CASSRGGTYTEAFF
>TRBV2|NA
CASSAGGGLHEQYF
>TRBV2|NA
CASATRTGSTDTQYF
>TRBV18|NA
CASSPFKIGVGRNQPQHF
>TRBV28|NA
CASSSLGTGYQETQYF
>TRBV18|NA
CASSPASGGEQYF
>TRBV2|NA
CASSYQDSYQPQHF
>TRBV2|NA
CASRYSNYGYTF
>TRBV6-5|few
CASTPTPIGEAFF
>TRBV5-5|NA
CASSFTGQRKETQYF
>TRBV4-2|NA
CASSQDWGASYNEQFF
>TRBV7-8|NA
CASSQSPSRDNNQPQHF
>TRBV19|NA
CASRDRGNYGYTF
>TRBV5-6|few
CASSLTSTGNTEAFF
>TRBV4-2|NA
CASSQDAGLRDEKLFF
>TRBV30|NA
CAWNTQLLGGYTF